The sequence of this TCR beta chain was determined in a study of blood T cells in healthy people across ages. No fewer than 7 million PBMCs went into each sample. The CDR3 runs to 13 residues. Per the germline V gene, CDR1 is SGDLS and CDR2 is YYNGEE. Trimming left V 6 bases short and J 2 bases short, with 9 bases between. Note on this clonotype: What it binds is not known.

The study, taken as a whole, reports: Unsorted PBMCs blocked a conclusive comparison of naive and antigen-experienced cells. When set beside aged donors, long-lived donors presented more naive CD4+ cells and higher diversity.

Using a J-beta primer mix together with a sample-barcoded 5' primer, a second PCR was run for roughly 7 to 11 cycles. Tags on each cDNA molecule came from a template-switch adaptor with 12 random nucleotides. TCRdb called the 5' RACE reads again in MiXCR, with one record for every CDR3 protein. The top ten hold around 22% of the sample, which has roughly 800,000 distinct CDR3 sequences, more than 45% seen once. The V and J genes are TRBV9 and TRBJ2-1; either TRBD1 or TRBD2 may supply D (5 bases each). What was sequenced was blood. The receptor comes from a man aged 30-40 years in good health. The CDR3 sequence: CASTEGPYNEQFF. CDR3 in DNA: TGTGCCAGCACAGAGGGACCCTACAATGAGCAGTTCTTC.